Presented here are 2 T cell receptor beta chains from one specimen sequenced in a study of T cell responses to AZD1222 COVID-19 vaccine. Data came from immunoSEQ multiplex PCR; TCRdb stores just in-frame clones and leaves some out. In the table there are roughly 170,000 clones, 80% to 90% of which are singletons. This material consisted of peripheral blood, taken on day 0 of AZD1222 vaccination. The receptors originated from an adult in good health.

The chain is built from TRBV7-9 and TRBJ1-5; a possible D gene is TRBD1 (5 bases). Germline CDR1 and CDR2: SEHNR and FQNEAQ (reference sequence). The CDR3 contains 14 residues. With 1 base removed from V and 5 bases from J, the gap between germline ends came to 9 bases. The CDR3 loop is CASSLGGSHQPQHF. The CDR3 DNA follows: TGTGCCAGCAGCTTAGGGGGGTCCCATCAGCCCCAGCATTTT.

The genes are TRBV3-1 (or the pseudogene TRBV3-2) and TRBJ2-7; D is perhaps TRBD2 (6 bases). The CDR3 has 15 residues. Germline assignment: CDR1 LGHDT and CDR2 YNNKEL (reference sequence). Trimming cost V 1 base and J 4 bases, with 14 bases left between them. The CDR3 spells CASSQGSAGRYEQYF. Written as DNA, the CDR3 is TGTGCCAGCAGCCAAGGTTCCGCGGGACGGTACGAGCAGTACTTC.